The source of this TCR beta chain is a study of blood T cell repertoires in COVID-19. Study-level information: From the United States, Italy and Spain came samples of acute and convalescent COVID-19.

The germline gives CDR1 SQVTM, CDR2 ANQGSEA. CDR3 size: 11 residues. The ends were cut back, 4 bases at V and 6 bases at J, with 10 bases in the middle. Sequenced by immunoSEQ multiplex PCR; TCRdb stores in-frame clones only, minus some. This table has about 59,000 clones, 91% appearing once. Source material: peripheral blood. The TCR sequence derives from a human donor in a cohort sampled during active COVID-19. This sequence joins TRBV29-1 and TRBJ2-7, with TRBD1 as a possible D gene (6 bases). The CDR3 sequence: CSVARGSEQYF. The CDR3 coding sequence is TGCAGCGTTGCTAGGGGGTCCGAGCAGTACTTC.